The sequence of this T cell receptor beta chain was determined in a study of T-cell memory formation after mild COVID-19. TCR alpha and TCR beta cDNA libraries with sample barcodes and UMIs came from 5'RACE using constant-segment primers. Using its own MiXCR run on the 5' RACE reads, TCRdb lists one record per CDR3 protein. The sample consists of a few hundred thousand distinct CDR3 sequences, roughly 23% of them appearing once. Study-level findings and limits: Clones contracting across day 15 to 85 had a balanced CD4/CD8 profile; later expanding clones leaned CD4+. CD4+ clones that contracted lay mainly in CM and EM; CD8+ ones lay in EMRA.

A remark on this clonotype: Its specificity is unknown.

The CDR3 loop spans 14 amino acids. Germline loops: CDR1 SGHTA, CDR2 FQGNSA. Trimming took 7 bases from V and 0 from J, leaving 13 bases between them. The material sequenced was PBMCs or a T cell subset sorted from them (not recorded which). The J gene is TRBJ2-7, the V gene TRBV7-2; D not certain. The receptor was isolated from an adult woman who had mild COVID-19 (a few samples of this study predate the infection). Cell type and time point are not known. The CDR3 spells CASTGRYSSYEQYF. The CDR3, as DNA: TGTGCCAGCACCGGACGGTACAGCTCCTACGAGCAGTACTTC.